Listed here are 19 T cell receptor beta chains from one sample, sequenced in a study of T-cell memory formation after mild COVID-19. One entry per CDR3 protein results from TCRdb running MiXCR on the 5' RACE reads. The sample records 400,000 to 500,000 distinct CDR3 sequences, approximately 19% being singletons. The sequencing sample was made of PBMCs or a T cell subset sorted from them (not recorded which). The receptors shown here come from a man aged 18-30 years who had mild COVID-19 (a few samples of this study predate the infection). Cell type and time point are not known.

This chain's CDR3 is CASNPEGASGHTDTQYF. Here the CDR3 DNA reads TGCGCCAGCAATCCCGAGGGGGCCAGCGGACACACAGATACGCAGTATTTT. The V gene is TRBV5-1, the J gene TRBJ2-3; 7 bases align to TRBD1. Germline lookup yields CDR1 SGHRS and CDR2 YFSETQ. This CDR3 spans 17 amino acids. Losses at the gene ends were 6 bases for V and 2 bases for J; bases not matched to a gene: 15.

As concerns this clonotype: Given a much more abundant clone one base away, this may be a read error. The V call is TRBV5-6, the J call TRBJ1-5; a weak D match, TRBD1 (5 bases). V was pared by 3 bases and J by 0 bases, with 7 bases between. Germline loops: CDR1 SGHDT, CDR2 YYEEEE. The CDR3 totals 14 residues. Here the CDR3 reads CASSWDGSNQPQHF. For the CDR3, the DNA is TGTGCCAGCAGCTGGGACGGTAGCAATCAGCCCCAGCATTTT.

V usage is TRBV7-3 and J usage is TRBJ2-5; 10 nucleotides line up with TRBD2. CDR1 SGHTA and CDR2 FQGTGA come from the germline V gene. The length of the CDR3 is 16 residues. The V gene end was trimmed by 6 bases and the J gene end by 5 bases; junction bases not matched to a gene: 12. CDR3 sequence reads: CASSDPEGAGGETQYF. DNA for the CDR3: TGTGCCAGCAGTGACCCCGAAGGAGCGGGGGGGGAGACCCAGTACTTC.

The rearrangement links TRBV2 to TRBJ2-1; 7 nucleotides agree with TRBD2. Trimming removed 3 bases from V and 5 bases from J; junction bases left unmatched: 4. CDR1 is SNHLY and CDR2 is FYNNEI in the germline V gene. The CDR3 covers 14 residues. CDR3 coding DNA: TGTGCCAGCAGTGAGACTAGCTTCCACAATGAGCAGTTCTTC. Its translation is CASSETSFHNEQFF.

The V call is TRBV9, the J call TRBJ2-1, with 13 bases identical to TRBD2. Germline CDR1 is SGDLS and CDR2 is YYNGEE. The CDR3 extends over 21 amino acids. The J segment lost 0 bases and the V segment lost 3 bases, leaving 15 bases of the junction unmatched. The CDR3 sequence: CASSERSGGLAGSHSYNEQFF. In DNA, the CDR3 is TGTGCCAGCAGCGAGAGGAGTGGGGGACTAGCGGGGTCCCACTCCTACAATGAGCAGTTCTTC. Full variable domain (rest looked up from reference TRBV9 and TRBJ2-1): DSGVTQTPKHLITATGQRVTLRCSPRSGDLSVYWYQQSLDQGLQFLIQYYNGEERAKGNILERFSAQQFPDLHSELNLSSLELGDSALYFCASSERSGGLAGSHSYNEQFFGPGTRLTVL.

V gene TRBV12-3 or TRBV12-4 combines with J gene TRBJ2-7, with a tentative D call TRBD1 (5 bases). With 7 bases removed from V and 6 bases from J, the gap between germline ends came to 19 bases. The CDR3 runs to 14 residues. CDR3 nucleotide sequence: TGTGCCAGCACCTTTGACAGCCAGGGTGTCGAGCAGTACTTC. The encoded protein is CASTFDSQGVEQYF.

For this clonotype: The junction departs from the called germline gene at one end, perhaps through a read error. The genes are TRBV7-3 and TRBJ1-3; D gene uncertain. CDR3 length: 8 amino acids. Germline V gives CDR1 SGHTA, CDR2 FQGTGA. The CDR3 DNA reads TGTGCCAGCAGCTTCTGTATTTTC. Translated, it gives CASSFCIF.

The chain links TRBV6-5 to TRBJ2-1; D not resolved. The V end was cut by 2 bases, the J end by 5 bases, with 16 bases between. Germline values: CDR1 MNHEY, CDR2 SVGAGI. This CDR3 is 16 amino acids long. The CDR3 bases are TGTGCCAGCAGTTACGCTCATTTGGGCCCTGACAATGAGCAGTTCTTC. It translates to CASSYAHLGPDNEQFF.

Turning to this clonotype: This clone may be a read error of a much larger clone one base away. The V gene is TRBV5-1, the J gene TRBJ2-3, with D uncertain. This CDR3 has 14 amino acids. CDR1 is SGHRS, CDR2 YFSETQ, per germline. Trimming shortened V by 4 bases and J by 5 bases, and 14 bases separated the two germline ends. In nucleotides, the CDR3 is TGCGCCAGCAGCCTGGCAGCCCACAAAGATACGCAGTATTTT. Translating gives CASSLAAHKDTQYF.

The V and J genes are TRBV5-1 and TRBJ2-3, with 8 nucleotides matching TRBD1. CDR1 and CDR2 (germline): SGHRS, YFSETQ. The CDR3 is made up of 16 amino acids. J was trimmed by 4 bases and V by 1 base; bases with no gene match: 8. The CDR3 here is CASSLNTGTGSDTQYF. The DNA for the CDR3 is TGCGCCAGCAGCTTGAACACCGGGACAGGCTCAGATACGCAGTATTTT.

This clonotype was counted a few times. The rearrangement links TRBV2 to TRBJ2-2; 9 bases line up with TRBD2. This CDR3 has 16 residues. V gave up 5 bases and J gave up 1 base; unmatched junction bases: 5. CDR1 is SNHLY, CDR2 FYNNEI, per germline. In nucleotides, the CDR3 is TGTGCCAGCAGTAAGACTAGCGGAATGAACACCGGGGAGCTGTTTTTT. Its translation is CASSKTSGMNTGELFF.

This clonotype appeared a few times. The rearrangement links TRBV27 to TRBJ2-5, with 7 bases that match TRBD1. The V and J ends lost 6 bases and 2 bases, in that order; junction bases with no gene match: 6. Germline V lookup: CDR1 MNHEY, CDR2 SMNVEV (reference sequence). The CDR3 sequence is 14 residues long. CDR3 DNA sequence: TGTGCCAGCAGGACGATACAGGGGCAAGAGACCCAGTACTTC. Translated: CASRTIQGQETQYF.

The chain is built from TRBV20-1 and TRBJ1-2; 7 bases line up with TRBD1. Trimming took 7 bases from V and 4 from J; bases not matched to a gene: 12. Germline assignment: CDR1 DFQATT and CDR2 SNEGSKA (reference sequence). The CDR3 has 14 amino acids. In DNA form, the CDR3 reads TGCAGTGTCTGGACAGGTTCCTACGTCTATGGCTACACCTTC. It translates to CSVWTGSYVYGYTF.

This clonotype appeared once. The chain has TRBV10-3 and TRBJ2-3; TRBD2 is a possible D gene (6 bases). Trimming took 0 bases from V and 2 from J, leaving 12 bases between them. The CDR3 is 16 residues long. CDR1 is ENHRY and CDR2 is SYGVKD in the germline V gene. The CDR3 sequence: CAISESGRGVTDTQYF. Written as DNA, the CDR3 is TGTGCCATCAGTGAGTCTGGGCGGGGAGTCACAGATACGCAGTATTTT.

This clonotype was recorded many times. V gene TRBV29-1 combines with J gene TRBJ2-2, with D hard to call. Trimming took 4 bases from V and 0 from J, leaving 6 bases between them. CDR3 length: 13 amino acids. CDR1 is SQVTM, CDR2 ANQGSEA, per germline. CDR3 loop: CSVVATNTGELFF. In DNA form, the CDR3 reads TGCAGCGTTGTGGCCACGAACACCGGGGAGCTGTTTTTT.

The chain couples TRBV15 to TRBJ1-4; D uncertain. From germline, CDR1 is LNHNV and CDR2 YYDKDF (reference sequence). The CDR3 runs 17 residues. V was cut by 6 bases and J by 0 bases, with 17 bases left in between. The CDR3 coding sequence is TGTGCCACCAGTAGTACCCCTCCCGGGGCAACTAATGAAAAACTGTTTTTT. Residues: CATSSTPPGATNEKLFF.

V is TRBV4-3 and J is TRBJ2-3; 9 bases map to TRBD2. J was trimmed by 1 base and V by 3 bases; bases with no gene match: 11. Germline V gene data show CDR1 as LGHNA and CDR2 as YSLEER. The CDR3 sequence is 18 residues long. In nucleotides, the CDR3 is TGCGCCAGCAGCCATCGCCCCGCGGGGGGGCCTGGCACAGATACGCAGTATTTT. Amino acid sequence: CASSHRPAGGPGTDTQYF.

The sample holds a few counts of this clonotype. The chain carries TRBV4-1 and TRBJ1-2; no definite D call. This CDR3 comprises 13 residues. V was cut by 3 bases and J by 4 bases, with 9 bases left in between. CDR1 is MGHRA and CDR2 is YSYEKL in the germline V gene. This CDR3 is CASSQEGAYGYTF. The CDR3 DNA reads as TGCGCCAGCAGCCAGGAGGGCGCCTATGGCTACACCTTC.

This clonotype turned up a few times. The chain uses TRBV3-1 and TRBJ2-7; possible D gene TRBD2, 5 bases. This CDR3 region has 14 residues. Per germline, CDR1 LGHDT and CDR2 YNNKEL (reference sequence). Trimming shortened V by 6 bases and J by 0 bases, and 12 bases separated the two germline ends. For the CDR3, the DNA is TGTGCCAGCAGAGGCGCGGGTAGCTCCTACGAGCAGTACTTC. Protein sequence: CASRGAGSSYEQYF.